This note documents a single T cell receptor beta chain sequence. Its antigen specificity is not known. Base qualities are not provided; no much larger clone lies one nucleotide away. The sample belongs to a study of blood T cells in healthy people across ages (dated by TCRdb to between 2015 and 2016). Some background on the complete study: In model experiments, template switching captured about one uniquely barcoded TCR beta cDNA molecule for every two T cells. Using deep sequencing normalized with unique cDNA molecular identifiers, the study measured how TCR beta repertoire diversity changes with age. Four age groups were formed from the donors: young (average roughly 15 years), middle-aged (around 40), aged (around 62) and long-lived (roughly 81). To avoid experimental bias, donors of different ages were distributed randomly across sequencing lanes. Using the same blood draw, the study looked at two additional independent replicas of 1 million unique cDNA reads for two donors, one aged 18 to 30 and the other aged 80 or older.

The study at large found these results: Compared with the aged group, the long-lived group had more naive CD4+ T cells, fewer expanded clones and increased TCR diversity, a pattern suggesting age selection. Total diversity estimates from one million sequenced T cells were considered lower bounds and underestimates. A strong correlation was found between observed TCR beta diversity and the percentage of naive T cells measured by flow cytometry. Because donor CMV infection status was unknown, age-related changes in expanded clonotypes were potentially confounded. As age increased, observed TCR beta diversity per million T cells dropped in a roughly linear way, and a significant reduction was already evident by age about 36. Because profiling used bulk unsorted PBMCs, naive and antigen-experienced compartments could not be compared conclusively.

The CDR3 measures 16 amino acids from cysteine to phenylalanine. Left in the record is the CDR3 DNA by itself, 48 bases read in frame from the first base. CDR1 and CDR2 are read off the germline V gene as MNHNS and SASEGT. V is cut back by 3 bases and J by 8 bases, with 5 bases in the junction unmatched. The library was made by 5' RACE. Reads for this sample came from an Illumina HiSeq 2500. A second PCR of roughly 7 to 11 cycles was performed with a sample-barcoded 5' primer and a J-beta primer mix. A unique molecular identifier was introduced onto each TCR beta cDNA molecule by a template-switch 5' adaptor carrying 12 random nucleotides. Each sample yielded at least 3 million CDR3-containing paired-end reads. All of the RNA was converted into first-strand cDNA using the Mint cDNA synthesis kit, with a TRBC-specific oligonucleotide serving as the primer. Following uracil-DNA glycosylase treatment, a first 18-cycle PCR with universal primers M1SS and BC2_uni_R was performed on all cDNA. Under the source paper's analysis protocol: Normalization of each sample was performed by random selection of 1 million high-quality reads, each carrying a distinct molecular identifier. Reads sharing molecular identifiers were discarded rather than binned into consensus sequences. MiTCR, run with a Q25 quality threshold and the strictest error-elimination algorithm, handled CDR3 identification, clonotype clustering and error correction. A nonparametric unseen species model using Euler transformation provided a lower-bound estimate of total TCR beta diversity. TCRdb itself trimmed the public reads at Q25 with fastp, ran MiXCR and retained productive beta chains. Under each unique CDR3 protein, matching rows form one entry showing the most common genes and DNA. These V and J calls are TCRdb output, not the study's own analysis. The sample profile shows 1.5 million to 2 million distinct CDR3 sequences; 34% of them were found once. The ten largest clones take up about 11% of the sample.

The approximately 39 donors, aged roughly 6 to 95 years, were systemically healthy Caucasian individuals from Russia. Each donor gave ten milliliters of peripheral blood, collected into EDTA-treated Vacutainer tubes. Ficoll-Paque density-gradient centrifugation was used to isolate PBMCs, with at least 6.5 million per sample. Trizol reagent was used to extract total RNA from PBMCs, with at least 5 micrograms per sample. The percentages of naive CD45RAhigh/CD27high T cells were determined by flow cytometry on a PBMC aliquot from every donor. This TCR came from a woman aged 30 to 39 in good health. Sequenced material: blood. The chain uses TRBV6-1 and TRBJ2-1, with 15 bases aligning to TRBD2. The CDR3 reads as follows: CASSERTSGRGYEQFF. The DNA reads TGTGCCAGCAGTGAGCGGACTAGCGGGAGGGGGTATGAGCAGTTCTTC.